Listed below are T cell receptor beta chains from one sample, sequenced in a study of blood T cells in healthy people across ages. TCRdb fed the 5' RACE reads into MiXCR, producing one record per CDR3 protein. The sample contains about 1,500,000 distinct CDR3 sequences, approximately 38% of which appear only once. The sequencing input was blood. These receptors were collected from a woman between 18 and 29 years old in good health. CDR3s include the opening cysteine and the closing phenylalanine or tryptophan. D genes are given only for firm matches.

d_call	v_call	j_call	cdr3_aa
.	TRBV6-2/TRBV6-3	TRBJ2-7	CASSPPETGGYEQYF
.	TRBV10-3	TRBJ1-1	CAISAIGDSEAFF
.	TRBV9	TRBJ2-7	CASSVVGGEGSEQYF
.	TRBV2	TRBJ1-2	CASTKAGAGYTF
.	TRBV20-1	TRBJ1-2	CSSSAIYGYTF
.	TRBV7-3	TRBJ2-3	CASSLTGGDGVDTQYF
.	TRBV6-4	TRBJ1-1	CASSEPGTANTEAFF
TRBD1	TRBV20-1	TRBJ2-7	CSANRGYEQYF
.	TRBV7-2	TRBJ2-5	CASSLTPGVETQYF
TRBD2	TRBV20-1	TRBJ2-1	CSARDRLRGTYNEQFF